A selection of T cell receptor beta chains follows, all from one sample in a study of blood T cell repertoires in COVID-19. Here immunoSEQ multiplex PCR was the method, and the copy in TCRdb shows in-frame clones only, minus some. The table includes 85,000 to 90,000 clones, roughly 90% detected once. The sequencing input was peripheral blood. Receptor source: a human donor with active COVID-19. The donor label of this sample is uncertain. Both conserved end residues are part of each CDR3. The D gene is left open where the match is weak. Part of the rows lack a size; the others show once, few, many or a class for expanded clones.

abundance	d_gene	j_gene	v_gene	CDR3aa	CDR3nt
NA	NA	TRBJ2-7	TRBV5-1	CASSLVGDIPYEQYF	TGCGCCAGCAGCTTGGTCGGGGACATCCCCTACGAGCAGTACTTC
NA	NA	TRBJ1-1	TRBV28	CASSLGGEGTEAFF	TGTGCCAGCAGTTTGGGGGGGGAAGGTACTGAAGCTTTCTTT
NA	TRBD2	TRBJ2-7	TRBV5-4	CASSLDSGGSYEQYF	TGTGCCAGCAGCTTGGATAGCGGGGGCTCCTACGAGCAGTACTTC
NA	TRBD2	TRBJ2-1	TRBV6-4	CASSVAGDTYNEQFF	TGTGCCAGCAGTGTAGCGGGGGACACCTACAATGAGCAGTTCTTC
once	NA	TRBJ1-6	TRBV28	CASSLAFSYNSPLHF	TGTGCCAGCAGTTTGGCTTTCTCCTATAATTCACCCCTCCACTTT
NA	NA	TRBJ1-1	TRBV19	CASSIQTGNTEAFF	TGTGCCAGTAGTATCCAGACGGGGAACACTGAAGCTTTCTTT
NA	NA	TRBJ1-1	TRBV6-5	CATKTELNTEAFF	TGTGCCACTAAGACAGAGCTGAACACTGAAGCTTTCTTT
NA	NA	TRBJ1-1	TRBV19	CASTAGAASTEAFF	TGTGCCAGTACCGCGGGGGCAGCCTCCACTGAAGCTTTCTTT
NA	NA	TRBJ1-5	TRBV28	CASLTEFSNQPQHF	TGTGCCAGCCTGACAGAGTTTAGCAATCAGCCCCAGCATTTT
NA	TRBD2	TRBJ2-2	TRBV7-2	CASSFQRGGTGELFF	TGTGCCAGCAGCTTCCAGCGGGGGGGCACCGGGGAGCTGTTTTTT
NA	NA	TRBJ2-2	TRBV2	CASTGRGQINTGELFF	TGTGCCAGCACGGGACGCGGACAGATAAACACCGGGGAGCTGTTTTTT
NA	TRBD1	TRBJ1-1	TRBV11-2	CASSSLTGALEAFF	TGTGCCAGCAGCTCCTTGACAGGGGCGCTCGAAGCTTTCTTT
NA	NA	TRBJ2-7	TRBV6-5	CASRASTALYF	TGTGCCAGCAGAGCTTCGACAGCCTTGTACTTC
NA	NA	TRBJ1-4	TRBV6-5	CASSYSPGNEKLFF	TGTGCCAGCAGTTACTCCCCCGGGAATGAAAAACTGTTTTTT
NA	TRBD1	TRBJ1-2	TRBV28	CASRRQGAEGYTF	TGTGCCAGCAGACGACAGGGGGCAGAGGGCTACACCTTC
NA	TRBD2	TRBJ2-5	TRBV10-3	CAISAGTSGGLETQYF	TGTGCCATCAGTGCCGGGACTAGCGGGGGGCTAGAGACCCAGTACTTC
NA	TRBD1	TRBJ2-1	TRBV3-1/TRBV3-2	CASSQDSGGEFF	TGTGCCAGCAGCCAAGATTCAGGGGGCGAGTTCTTC
NA	NA	TRBJ2-5	TRBV7-2	CASSAQGGARETQYF	TGTGCCAGCAGCGCCCAAGGAGGGGCTAGGGAGACCCAGTACTTC
NA	TRBD1	TRBJ2-2	TRBV5-1	CASSRGGTGSNTGELFF	TGCGCCAGCAGCCGGGGCGGGACAGGATCGAACACCGGGGAGCTGTTTTTT
NA	TRBD1	TRBJ1-2	TRBV5-1	CASSQTGTGGPLDNYGYTF	TGCGCCAGCAGCCAAACCGGGACAGGGGGCCCGCTTGATAACTATGGCTACACCTTC
NA	NA	TRBJ2-7	TRBV6-6	CASSYLGDLTYEQYF	TGTGCCAGCAGTTACCTCGGGGACTTAACCTACGAGCAGTACTTC
NA	NA	TRBJ1-6	TRBV9	CASSGYSLSYNSPLHF	TGTGCCAGCAGCGGATATAGCCTCTCCTATAATTCACCCCTCCACTTT
NA	TRBD1	TRBJ1-2	TRBV5-1	CASSFNQGANGYTF	TGCGCCAGCAGCTTCAATCAGGGGGCGAATGGCTACACCTTC
NA	TRBD1	TRBJ1-5	TRBV6-2/TRBV6-3	CASSYRTGEGQPQHF	TGTGCCAGCAGTTACCGGACAGGGGAAGGACAGCCCCAGCATTTT
NA	TRBD1	TRBJ1-1	TRBV28	CAATGLNTEAFF	TGTGCCGCGACAGGGTTGAACACTGAAGCTTTCTTT
NA	TRBD1	TRBJ1-1	TRBV5-1	CASSTQKEQGMGNTEAFF	TGCGCCAGCAGTACCCAAAAGGAACAGGGGATGGGGAACACTGAAGCTTTCTTT
NA	TRBD2	TRBJ2-7	TRBV5-1	CASSSGLAGVYEQYF	TGCGCCAGCAGCTCAGGACTAGCGGGGGTCTACGAGCAGTACTTC
NA	TRBD1	TRBJ1-1	TRBV7-2	CASSLATGDIEAFF	TGTGCCAGCAGCTTAGCGACAGGGGATATTGAAGCTTTCTTT
once	TRBD1	TRBJ1-2	TRBV4-1	CASSQPKQGPGGYTF	TGCGCCAGCAGCCAACCCAAACAGGGGCCTGGAGGCTACACCTTC
NA	NA	TRBJ1-2	TRBV5-4	CASRLSGRDYGYTF	TGTGCCAGCAGATTGAGTGGGAGGGACTATGGCTACACCTTC
NA	TRBD2	TRBJ2-3	TRBV23-1	CASSQSYPSGSTDTQYF	TGCGCCAGCAGTCAATCCTACCCTAGCGGGAGCACAGATACGCAGTATTTT
NA	NA	TRBJ2-1	TRBV6-1	CASSEGRENEQFF	TGTGCCAGCAGTGAAGGTCGGGAGAATGAGCAGTTCTTC
NA	NA	TRBJ1-6	TRBV11-2	CASSLTPGFSPLHF	TGTGCCAGCAGCTTAACCCCAGGTTTTTCACCCCTCCACTTT
NA	NA	TRBJ2-5	TRBV4-3	CASSLTLGGLQETQYF	TGCGCCAGCAGCCTTACACTGGGGGGTCTCCAAGAGACCCAGTACTTC
NA	NA	TRBJ2-1	TRBV15	CATSRGSSDEQFF	TGTGCCACCAGCAGAGGGTCTTCGGATGAGCAGTTCTTC
NA	NA	TRBJ2-1	TRBV27	CASSQTRIPVEQFF	TGTGCCAGCAGTCAAACTAGGATCCCGGTTGAGCAGTTCTTC
NA	NA	TRBJ2-5	TRBV7-9	CASTIGLWAYQETQYF	TGTGCCAGCACTATAGGCCTCTGGGCCTACCAAGAGACCCAGTACTTC
NA	NA	TRBJ2-5	TRBV6-6	CASSVGGPQETQYF	TGTGCCAGCAGTGTGGGGGGGCCCCAAGAGACCCAGTACTTC
NA	TRBD2	TRBJ2-3	TRBV10-3	CASKGLVDTDTQYF	TGTGCCAGCAAGGGACTAGTCGACACAGATACGCAGTATTTT
NA	TRBD2	TRBJ2-7	TRBV28	CASSLGLAGASYEQYF	TGTGCCAGCAGTTTAGGACTAGCGGGGGCCTCCTACGAGCAGTACTTC
NA	NA	TRBJ2-1	TRBV2	CASEGLPEGNEQFF	TGTGCCAGCGAGGGCCTACCGGAAGGCAATGAGCAGTTCTTC
NA	TRBD1	TRBJ2-7	TRBV19	CASSDRGAYEQYF	TGTGCCAGTAGTGACAGGGGGGCCTACGAGCAGTACTTC
NA	TRBD1	TRBJ2-4	TRBV6-8	CASPLQGAKNIQYF	TGTGCCAGCCCCTTACAGGGGGCCAAAAACATTCAGTACTTC
NA	NA	TRBJ2-1	TRBV5-6	CASSFGPAGLEFF	TGTGCCAGCAGCTTCGGGCCGGCGGGTCTGGAGTTCTTC
NA	TRBD2	TRBJ2-7	TRBV4-1	CASSLEGASGVHEQYF	TGCGCCAGCAGCCTAGAGGGGGCTAGCGGGGTTCACGAGCAGTACTTC
NA	NA	TRBJ2-1	TRBV5-6	CASSFLNEQFF	TGTGCCAGCAGCTTTTTAAATGAGCAGTTCTTC
NA	TRBD1	TRBJ2-2	TRBV19	CASSIQGAPGELFF	TGTGCCAGTAGTATACAGGGGGCCCCCGGGGAGCTGTTTTTT